A selection of T cell receptor beta chains follows, all from one sample in a study of vaccination and CD4 T cells after COVID-19. No antigen has been identified for these receptors. Using its own MiXCR run on the PCR reads, TCRdb lists one record per CDR3 protein. The sample has over 20,000 distinct CDR3 sequences, 40% seen once; the top ten hold approximately 11%. The sequencing sample was made of CD4+ T cells from blood, cultured in vitro. These receptors were collected from a human donor who had recovered from COVID-19. The CDR3 runs from the conserved cysteine through the conserved F or W. The order of the fields is J gene, clone size, V gene, D gene, CDR3 DNA, CDR3 protein. D genes are given only for firm matches. Some rows have no size entry. The others give once, few or many, or a class for an expanded clone.

TRBJ2-5,.,TRBV6-1,.,TGTGCCAGCATTAGAGCAGCCTCCCAGGGGGAGACCCAGTACTTC,CASIRAASQGETQYF
TRBJ2-7,.,TRBV6-1,.,TGTGCCAGCAGTGAACAGGTGCTTGGAGTAGGGCAGTACTTC,CASSEQVLGVGQYF
TRBJ1-2,.,TRBV6-2/TRBV6-3,TRBD1,TGTGCCAGCAGTTACCTCGGACAGGGGAGTGGCTACACCTTC,CASSYLGQGSGYTF
TRBJ2-2,.,TRBV20-1,.,TGCAGTGCTAGAGACCTCAGGGGCCGCTTAACTGCCGCCGGGGAGCTGTTTTTT,CSARDLRGRLTAAGELFF
TRBJ1-5,.,TRBV4-1,.,TGCGCCAGCAGTCCTGCGTGGCTCGTCGGCAGGGCGGGCAATCAGCCCCAGCATTTT,CASSPAWLVGRAGNQPQHF
TRBJ1-4,once,TRBV19,.,TGTGCCAGTAGTGTATCAGGTACCGTCGATGAAAAACTGTTTTTT,CASSVSGTVDEKLFF
TRBJ2-3,few,TRBV20-1,.,TGCAGTGCTAGAGGACATAATCGGGACTCAAAAGGGGGGCAACGCACAGATACGCAGTATTTT,CSARGHNRDSKGGQRTDTQYF
TRBJ2-3,.,TRBV9,TRBD2,TGTGCCAGCAGTCGGACTAGCGGATCCACAGATACGCAGTATTTT,CASSRTSGSTDTQYF
TRBJ2-7,few,TRBV29-1,TRBD1,TGCAGCGTAGGACGCACAGGGGGAATCTCCTACGAGCAGTACTTC,CSVGRTGGISYEQYF
TRBJ2-3,.,TRBV11-2,TRBD2,TGTGCCAGCAGCTTAGTTCTCTTGGCAGGGACTAATACGCAGTATTTT,CASSLVLLAGTNTQYF
TRBJ2-1,few,TRBV28,TRBD2,TGTGCCAGCAGTGGGGCGGGGACTAGCGGGGAAAGCTCCTACAATGAGCAGTTCTTC,CASSGAGTSGESSYNEQFF
TRBJ2-5,few,TRBV7-6,TRBD2,TGTGCCAGCAGCTTTGATTGGGGTAGCGGGAGGCGGGAGACCCAGTACTTC,CASSFDWGSGRRETQYF
TRBJ2-4,.,TRBV30,.,TGTGCCTGGAGTGGGGGGGCGGCCCTAGCCAAAAACATTCAGTACTTC,CAWSGGAALAKNIQYF
TRBJ1-3,.,TRBV11-1,TRBD1,TGTGCCAGCAGCCCTCGGACAGGGTTTGGAAACACCATATATTTT,CASSPRTGFGNTIYF
TRBJ2-3,.,TRBV27,TRBD2,TGTGCCAGCAGTTTAACGGGGACTAGCGGGGGGGTTGCAGATACGCAGTATTTT,CASSLTGTSGGVADTQYF
TRBJ1-2,few,TRBV28,.,TGTGCCAGCAGTCCTCGACAAGTCCCAAAGGGCTACACCTTC,CASSPRQVPKGYTF
TRBJ1-2,.,TRBV28,.,TGTGCCAGCAGGGGCGGGGCCGAATTCTATGGCTACACCTTC,CASRGGAEFYGYTF
TRBJ2-7,once,TRBV28,.,TGTGCCAGCAGTTTGTCCCCTACACGGGCCTACGAGCAGTACTTC,CASSLSPTRAYEQYF
TRBJ2-3,few,TRBV20-1,TRBD2,TGCAGTGCTAGAGATGCACTAGCGGGAGGTTGGGATACGCAGTATTTT,CSARDALAGGWDTQYF
TRBJ2-3,.,TRBV20-1,.,TGCAGTGCTAAAGGTCCACTTAACACAGATACGCAGTATTTT,CSAKGPLNTDTQYF
TRBJ1-2,.,TRBV18,TRBD1,TGTGCCAGCTCCCTCGACAGGGAGGGGGGCTACACCTTC,CASSLDREGGYTF
TRBJ1-6,few,TRBV27,.,TGTGCCAGCAGTTTATCCCGGGCTCCCGGCTCCTATAATTCACCCCTCCACTTT,CASSLSRAPGSYNSPLHF
TRBJ2-1,.,TRBV24-1,.,TGTGCCACCAGTGGACGGGGGGCAAAGTACAATGAGCAGTTCTTC,CATSGRGAKYNEQFF
TRBJ1-1,.,TRBV11-2,TRBD1,TGTGCCAGCAGCCCGCGACAGGGGGCTAAGAACACTGAAGCTTTCTTT,CASSPRQGAKNTEAFF
TRBJ2-6,.,TRBV20-1,.,TGCAGTGCTAGAGGCTCTGGGGCCAACGTCCTGACTTTC,CSARGSGANVLTF
TRBJ2-3,few,TRBV27,TRBD2,TGTGCCAGCAGTTTGGCGGGACTAGCGGGGCCCGCAGATACGCAGTATTTT,CASSLAGLAGPADTQYF